The 27 T cell receptor beta chains reported below all come from one sample, sequenced in a study of T cells after yellow fever vaccination (dated by TCRdb to between 2019 and 2020). The library was prepared using 5' RACE. The instrument given in TCRdb is Illumina HiSeq 2500. Through fastp at Q25 and MiXCR, TCRdb rebuilt clones from the public reads, retaining in-frame beta chains. Rows with a matching CDR3 protein are joined into one entry that keeps the most common DNA and genes. This sample holds about 45,000 distinct CDR3 sequences; more than 6% were observed only once. Together, the top ten hold about 10% of the sample. The treatment or condition label for this specimen denotes: live attenuated yellow fever vaccine strain. Specimen: PBMCs, either bulk or a sorted T-cell subset (CD4+, CD8+, memory, or dextramer-sorted; not recorded which), collected 45 days after the yellow fever booster vaccination. Receptors were obtained from a man younger than 45 who received the YFV17D yellow fever vaccine.

This clonotype was recorded at least ten times. V and J are TRBV7-9 and TRBJ2-1; 12 bases agree with TRBD2. V lost 6 bases to trimming and J lost 4 bases; unmatched junction nucleotides: 1. The CDR3 spans 14 residues. Per germline, CDR1 SEHNR and CDR2 FQNEAQ (reference sequence). The CDR3 nucleotides read TGTGCCAGCAGTCTAGCGGGAGGGTACAATGAGCAGTTCTTC. Its protein is CASSLAGGYNEQFF.

The V gene is TRBV19, the J gene TRBJ2-2, with D maybe TRBD2 (5 bases). V gave up 6 bases and J gave up 4 bases, with 15 bases separating them. CDR3 length: 15 residues. CDR1 is LNHDA and CDR2 is SQIVND in the germline V gene (reference sequence). The CDR3 nucleotides read TGTGCCAGTAGCCAATATGCGGGTGCCACCGGGGAGCTGTTTTTT. Translated, it gives CASSQYAGATGELFF.

This clonotype is categorized as medium-sized. The J gene is TRBJ2-2, the V gene TRBV3-1; tentatively, D is TRBD1 (6 bases). V gave up 1 base and J gave up 1 base, with 16 bases separating them. The CDR3 runs to 18 residues. Per the germline V gene, CDR1 is LGHDT and CDR2 is YNNKEL (reference sequence). The CDR3 region has the DNA TGTGCCAGCAGCCAAGTCCCTGACATGACAGGGAACACCGGGGAGCTGTTTTTT. Translated: CASSQVPDMTGNTGELFF.

This clonotype showed up many times. The chain is built from TRBV24-1 and TRBJ2-5, with D tentatively TRBD2 (5 bases). Trimming took 9 bases from V and 2 from J, leaving 12 bases between them. The CDR3 sequence is 13 residues long. Germline V CDR1 and CDR2: KGHDR, SFDVKD. This CDR3 is CATSSGKQETQYF. Written as DNA, the CDR3 is TGTGCCACCTCTTCCGGGAAACAAGAGACCCAGTACTTC.

Comments on this clonotype: Compared with germline, one end of the junction differs, possibly owing to a read error. This chain links TRBV7-2 with TRBJ2-7; possible D gene TRBD2, 9 bases. The CDR3 is 14 residues long. Germline CDR1 is SGHTA and CDR2 is FQGNSA. The DNA for the CDR3 is TGTGCCAGCAGCATGACAGGGGCCGGGACTAGCAGCCTTTTC. Encoded protein: CASSMTGAGTSSLF.

By share, this clonotype ranks as medium-sized. The J gene is TRBJ1-6, the V gene TRBV20-1, with a weak D call TRBD1 (5 bases). Looked up from germline, CDR1 is DFQATT and CDR2 is SNEGSKA (reference sequence). V was trimmed by 3 bases and J by 5 bases, leaving 14 bases between them. This CDR3 comprises 15 residues. The CDR3 region has the DNA TGCAGTGCTAGGGGACTGGGACTGAATAATTCACCCCTCCACTTT. This translates into CSARGLGLNNSPLHF.

This clonotype was seen ten or more times. The rearrangement uses TRBV5-1 and TRBJ1-1, with TRBD1 as a possible D gene (6 bases). The germline V gene encodes CDR1 SGHRS and CDR2 YFSETQ. The CDR3 runs 14 residues. Trimming cost V 6 bases and J 1 base, with 13 bases left between them. This CDR3 reads CASNSGHQNTEAFF. DNA for the CDR3: TGCGCCAGCAATTCGGGACACCAGAACACTGAAGCTTTCTTT.

This clonotype was seen at least ten times. The rearrangement links TRBV5-1 to TRBJ1-2, with unresolved D. In germline, CDR1 is SGHRS, CDR2 YFSETQ. The V and J ends lost 2 bases and 6 bases respectively, with 17 bases between them. The CDR3 length is 15 residues. The CDR3 spells CASSLTNGLIHGYTF. In DNA, the CDR3 is TGCGCCAGCAGCTTAACTAACGGGCTGATCCATGGCTACACCTTC.

A few counts support this clonotype. The CDR3 spells CASSLAGGGNEQFF. The CDR3 DNA follows: TGTGCCAGCAGTTTGGCGGGAGGGGGCAATGAGCAGTTCTTC. The chain recombines TRBV12-3 or TRBV12-4 with TRBJ2-1, with 9 nucleotides matching TRBD2. The CDR3 is made up of 14 amino acids. The V gene end was trimmed by 3 bases and the J gene end by 6 bases; junction bases not matched to a gene: 3.

This clonotype was recorded many times. V is TRBV20-1 and J is TRBJ2-2; 7 nucleotides line up with TRBD2. There are 12 residues in the CDR3. Germline V gene lookup returns CDR1 DFQATT and CDR2 SNEGSKA (reference sequence). V shed 7 bases and J 7 bases; nucleotides not matched to a gene: 6. In DNA, the CDR3 is TGCAGTGTGGCAGGGAGGGACGGGGAGCTGTTTTTT. As protein: CSVAGRDGELFF.

This clonotype showed up many times. V usage is TRBV5-1 and J usage is TRBJ1-5; D is possibly TRBD1 (5 bases). The CDR3 totals 15 residues. Germline V gene sequence: CDR1 SGHRS, CDR2 YFSETQ. Trimming stripped 4 bases from V and 1 base from J, with 12 bases between. The CDR3 loop reads CASSLGGGSNQPQHF. Written as DNA, the CDR3 is TGCGCCAGCAGCCTCGGGGGGGGGAGCAATCAGCCCCAGCATTTT.

CDR3: CATSRDPRTWGVPNEQFF. The CDR3 region has the DNA TGTGCCACCAGCAGAGACCCCAGGACTTGGGGAGTTCCGAATGAGCAGTTCTTC. This chain links TRBV15 with TRBJ2-1; the D gene is possibly TRBD2 (5 bases). Germline V gives CDR1 LNHNV, CDR2 YYDKDF (reference sequence). V gave up 0 bases and J gave up 7 bases, with 22 bases separating them. This CDR3 region has 18 residues.

This clonotype has a count of ten or more. The CDR3 sequence is CASSLGGPTPYEQYF. CDR3 DNA sequence: TGTGCCAGCAGTTTAGGGGGGCCTACGCCCTACGAGCAGTACTTC. The chain is built from TRBV28 and TRBJ2-7; tentatively, D is TRBD1 or TRBD2 (6 bases each). Germline V lookup: CDR1 MDHEN, CDR2 SYDVKM. V was cut by 2 bases and J by 2 bases, with 13 bases left in between. The CDR3 loop spans 15 amino acids.

This clonotype was counted at least ten times. The rearrangement joins TRBV4-2 to TRBJ2-7; D not certain. This CDR3 has 15 amino acids. Trimming removed 0 bases at V and 2 bases at J, with 11 bases between. The germline V gene encodes CDR1 LGHNA and CDR2 YNFKEQ. CDR3 loop: CASSQDLARTYEQYF. The CDR3 DNA reads as TGTGCCAGCAGCCAAGATCTGGCTAGGACCTACGAGCAGTACTTC.

This clonotype was seen repeatedly, ten times or more. The V gene is TRBV7-9, the J gene TRBJ2-1; D might be TRBD2 (5 bases). CDR1 is SEHNR and CDR2 is FQNEAQ in the germline V gene (reference sequence). V was cut by 1 base and J by 4 bases, with 11 bases left in between. The CDR3 contains 15 residues. The CDR3 DNA reads as TGTGCCAGCAGCTTAGTGAGGGTGAATTACAATGAGCAGTTCTTC. Translated: CASSLVRVNYNEQFF.

The sample holds many counts of this clonotype. V usage is TRBV20-1 and J usage is TRBJ2-7; D unresolved. This CDR3 region has 12 residues. The germline V and J ends were trimmed by 4 bases and 4 bases, with 11 bases remaining between them. The germline gives CDR1 DFQATT, CDR2 SNEGSKA (reference sequence). The CDR3 DNA follows: TGCAGTGCTATCCCAACCGAGTACGAGCAGTACTTC. Its translation: CSAIPTEYEQYF.

This clonotype was observed many times. The J gene is TRBJ2-2, the V gene TRBV5-1; D unresolved. Germline CDR1 reads SGHRS; CDR2 reads YFSETQ. V lost 6 bases to trimming and J lost 2 bases, with 14 bases between them. The CDR3 loop spans 15 amino acids. Written as DNA, the CDR3 is TGCGCCAGCACCCCCGTAGCTCCTAACACCGGGGAGCTGTTTTTT. Translated: CASTPVAPNTGELFF. The full variable domain, completed using reference TRBV5-1 and TRBJ2-2, is KAGVTQTPRYLIKTRGQQVTLSCSPISGHRSVSWYQQTPGQGLQFLFEYFSETQRNKGNFPGRFSGRQFSNSRSEMNVSTLELGDSALYLCASTPVAPNTGELFFGEGSRLTVL.

The chain has TRBV20-1 and TRBJ1-1; 8 nucleotides match TRBD1. V was pared by 0 bases and J by 7 bases, with 10 bases of the junction left unmatched. Germline CDR1 reads DFQATT; CDR2 reads SNEGSKA (reference sequence). This CDR3 contains 15 residues. The CDR3 loop is CSARDPQGAGLEAFF. DNA of the CDR3: TGCAGTGCTAGAGATCCCCAGGGGGCCGGCCTTGAAGCTTTCTTT.

The chain recombines TRBV27 with TRBJ2-1, with 8 bases identical to TRBD1. V gave up 4 bases and J gave up 10 bases; unmatched junction bases: 15. Germline lookup yields CDR1 MNHEY and CDR2 SMNVEV (reference sequence). The CDR3 is 16 residues long. CDR3 in amino acids: CASSSLEGSGGREQFF. CDR3 nucleotide sequence: TGTGCCAGCAGTTCCCTCGAAGGGTCAGGGGGCCGAGAGCAGTTCTTC.

This clonotype was observed a handful of times. The chain couples TRBV4-1 to TRBJ2-7, with D perhaps assigned TRBD1 or TRBD2 (6 bases each). CDR3 size: 16 residues. Germline CDR1 reads MGHRA; CDR2 reads YSYEKL. V was cut by 1 base and J by 3 bases, with 16 bases left in between. Here the CDR3 reads CASSQALGAGLYEQYF. The CDR3 DNA is TGCGCCAGCAGCCAAGCCCTGGGGGCGGGGCTCTACGAGCAGTACTTC.

This clonotype has a count of ten or more. The rearrangement joins TRBV18 to TRBJ2-2; no definite D call. In germline, CDR1 is KGHSH, CDR2 LQKENI. V lost 4 bases and J 7 bases, leaving 7 bases between the germline ends. The CDR3 covers 12 residues. CDR3 DNA sequence: TGTGCCAGCTCACATCCCGGCGGGGAGCTGTTTTTT. It is translated as CASSHPGGELFF.

The rearrangement joins TRBV7-9 to TRBJ1-6; D not certain. CDR1 is SEHNR, CDR2 FQNEAQ, per germline (reference sequence). With 2 bases removed from V and 9 bases from J, the gap between germline ends came to 11 bases. The CDR3 is made up of 14 amino acids. CDR3 sequence (DNA): TGTGCCAGCAGCTTACTTAGGGAGCCTTCACCCCTCCACTTT. This translates into CASSLLREPSPLHF.

In this sample, this clonotype turned up a few times. The rearrangement links TRBV5-8 to TRBJ1-4; TRBD1 agrees at 11 bases. Germline CDR1 is SGHTS and CDR2 is YDEGEE. The CDR3 spans 15 residues. V shed 3 bases and J 7 bases; nucleotides not matched to a gene: 5. CDR3 residues: CASSSRTGGVEKLFF. CDR3 bases: TGTGCCAGCAGCTCCAGGACAGGGGGCGTTGAAAAACTGTTTTTT.

This clonotype was observed at least ten times. V and J are TRBV20-1 and TRBJ1-4; TRBD1 agrees at 10 bases. Germline V CDR1 and CDR2: DFQATT, SNEGSKA (reference sequence). V gave up 4 bases and J gave up 5 bases; unmatched junction bases: 10. This CDR3 contains 16 residues. In DNA form, the CDR3 reads TGCAGTGCTACCGAAAGTATGGGACAGGGGAATGAAAAACTGTTTTTT. It is translated as CSATESMGQGNEKLFF.

This clonotype was detected a few times. The genes are TRBV7-6 and TRBJ2-7; 8 bases fit TRBD2. The V and J ends lost 0 bases and 3 bases, in that order; junction bases with no gene match: 1. This CDR3 contains 14 residues. The germline V gene encodes CDR1 SGHVS and CDR2 FNYEAQ. The CDR3: CASSLALAGYEQYF. In DNA form, the CDR3 reads TGTGCCAGCAGCTTAGCTCTAGCGGGCTACGAGCAGTACTTC.

This clonotype was detected ten times or more. The chain carries TRBV4-2 and TRBJ2-5; D is ambiguous. CDR3 size: 13 residues. The ends were cut back, 0 bases at V and 4 bases at J, with 6 bases in the middle. CDR1 is LGHNA, CDR2 YNFKEQ, per germline. DNA of the CDR3: TGTGCCAGCAGCCAAGATGAAGGAGAGACCCAGTACTTC. Translating gives CASSQDEGETQYF.

The table lists this clonotype with a few counts. Since a much larger clone is just one base distant, this may be a read error. The chain is built from TRBV7-2 and TRBJ2-5, with TRBD1 identical over 7 bases. Germline V gene data show CDR1 as SGHTA and CDR2 as FQGNSA. V dropped 5 bases and J dropped 5; count of bases not matched to a gene: 8. The CDR3 runs 14 residues. CDR3 coding DNA: TGTGCCAGCAGCGAACAGGGGTCAGGGGAGACCCAGTACTTC. It is translated as CASSEQGSGETQYF.